Described below is a single TCR beta chain sequence and its context. The antigen is unknown. The data derive from a study of T cells and copy number aberrations in small-cell lung cancer. General observations from the study: Adjacent lung showed higher T-cell richness and clonality than tumors; density difference nonsignificant.

Profiling relied on immunoSEQ multiplex PCR, and the TCRdb table lists in-frame clones only, not all of them. The sample holds about 2,900 clones; 90% are singletons and the top ten take under 5%. Donors had limited-stage small-cell lung cancer and underwent surgical resection in Hangzhou, China, between 2008 and 2020. Donors were all either smokers or heavy second-hand smokers. V dropped 4 bases and J dropped 2; count of bases not matched to a gene: 4. Germline CDR1 is MDHEN and CDR2 is SYDVKM. This CDR3 has 15 amino acids. V and J are TRBV28 and TRBJ2-1, with TRBD1 matching 8 bases. Sequencing was performed on normal tissue next to the tumor. The source of this sequence is a man aged 50 to 59 with small cell lung cancer. In nucleotides, the CDR3 is TGTGCCAGCAGTTCCGGGGACAGGACCTACAATGAGCAGTTCTTC. It translates to CASSSGDRTYNEQFF.